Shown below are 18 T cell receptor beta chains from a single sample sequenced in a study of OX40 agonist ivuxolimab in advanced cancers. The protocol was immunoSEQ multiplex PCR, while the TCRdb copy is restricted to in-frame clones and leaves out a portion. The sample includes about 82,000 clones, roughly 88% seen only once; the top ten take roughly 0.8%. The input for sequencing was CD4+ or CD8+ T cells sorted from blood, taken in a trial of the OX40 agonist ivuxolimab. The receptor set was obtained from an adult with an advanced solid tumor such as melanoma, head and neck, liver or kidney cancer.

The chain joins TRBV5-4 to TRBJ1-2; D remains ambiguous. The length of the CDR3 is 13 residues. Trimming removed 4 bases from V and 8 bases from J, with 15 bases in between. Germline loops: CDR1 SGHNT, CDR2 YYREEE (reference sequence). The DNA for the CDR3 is TGTGCCAGCAGCGTTGACATTGGAGGAGGCTACACCTTC. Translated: CASSVDIGGGYTF.

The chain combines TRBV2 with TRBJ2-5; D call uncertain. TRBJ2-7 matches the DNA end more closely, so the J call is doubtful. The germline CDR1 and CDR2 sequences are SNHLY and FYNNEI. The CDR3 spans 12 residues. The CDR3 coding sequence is TGTGCCAGCAGAGGCGAATCCTACGAGCAGTACTTC. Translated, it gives CASRGESYEQYF.

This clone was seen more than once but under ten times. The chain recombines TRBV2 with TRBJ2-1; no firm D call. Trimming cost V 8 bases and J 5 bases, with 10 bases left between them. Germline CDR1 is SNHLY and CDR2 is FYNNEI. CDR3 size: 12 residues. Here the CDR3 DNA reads TGTGCCAGCGTGGGCTTCAACAATGAGCAGTTCTTC. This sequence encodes CASVGFNNEQFF.

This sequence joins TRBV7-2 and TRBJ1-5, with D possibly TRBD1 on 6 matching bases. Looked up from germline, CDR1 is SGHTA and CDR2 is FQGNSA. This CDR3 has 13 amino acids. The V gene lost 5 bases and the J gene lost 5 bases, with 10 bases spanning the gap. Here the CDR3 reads CASSVRGYQPQHF. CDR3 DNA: TGTGCCAGCAGCGTTAGGGGGTATCAGCCCCAGCATTTT.

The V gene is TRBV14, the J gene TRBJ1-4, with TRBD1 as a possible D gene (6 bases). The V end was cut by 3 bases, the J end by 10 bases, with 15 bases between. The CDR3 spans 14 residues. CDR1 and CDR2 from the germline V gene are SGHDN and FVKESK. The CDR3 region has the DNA TGTGCCAGCAGCCAGATGGGGGCCTTCGGAAAACTGTTTTTT. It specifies CASSQMGAFGKLFF.

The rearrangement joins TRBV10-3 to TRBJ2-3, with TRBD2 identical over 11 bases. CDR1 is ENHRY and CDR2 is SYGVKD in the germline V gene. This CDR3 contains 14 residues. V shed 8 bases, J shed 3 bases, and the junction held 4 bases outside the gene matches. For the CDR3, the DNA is TGTGCCATCGCTAGCGGGAGGAGGACAGATACGCAGTATTTT. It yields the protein CAIASGRRTDTQYF.

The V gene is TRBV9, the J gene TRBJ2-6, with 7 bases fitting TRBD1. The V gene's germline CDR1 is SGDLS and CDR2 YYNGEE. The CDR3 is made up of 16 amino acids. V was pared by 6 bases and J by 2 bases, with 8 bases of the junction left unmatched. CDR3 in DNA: TGTGCCAGCACGAGGGACAGTAATCCTGGGGCCAACGTCCTGACTTTC. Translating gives CASTRDSNPGANVLTF.

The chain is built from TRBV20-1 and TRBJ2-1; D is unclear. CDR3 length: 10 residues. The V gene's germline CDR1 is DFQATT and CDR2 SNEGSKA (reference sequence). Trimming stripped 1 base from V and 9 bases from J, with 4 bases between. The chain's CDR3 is CSARVVEQFF. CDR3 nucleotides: TGCAGTGCTAGAGTTGTTGAGCAGTTCTTC.

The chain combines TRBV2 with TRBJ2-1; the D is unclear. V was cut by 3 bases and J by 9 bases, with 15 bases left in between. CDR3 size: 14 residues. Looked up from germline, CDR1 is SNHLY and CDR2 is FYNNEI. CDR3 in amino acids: CASSDWKGLGEQFF. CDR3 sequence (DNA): TGTGCCAGCAGTGATTGGAAAGGGTTAGGTGAGCAGTTCTTC. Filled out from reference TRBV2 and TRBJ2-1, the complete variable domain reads EPEVTQTPSHQVTQMGQEVILRCVPISNHLYFYWYRQILGQKVEFLVSFYNNEISEKSEIFDDQFSVERPDGSNFTLKIRSTKLEDSAMYFCASSDWKGLGEQFFGPGTRLTVL.

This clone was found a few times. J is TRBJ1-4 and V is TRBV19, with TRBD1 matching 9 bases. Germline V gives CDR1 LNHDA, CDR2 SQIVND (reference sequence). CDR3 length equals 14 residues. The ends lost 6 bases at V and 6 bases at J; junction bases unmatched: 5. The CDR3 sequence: CASSAGTGYEKLFF. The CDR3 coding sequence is TGTGCCAGTAGCGCCGGGACAGGGTATGAAAAACTGTTTTTT.

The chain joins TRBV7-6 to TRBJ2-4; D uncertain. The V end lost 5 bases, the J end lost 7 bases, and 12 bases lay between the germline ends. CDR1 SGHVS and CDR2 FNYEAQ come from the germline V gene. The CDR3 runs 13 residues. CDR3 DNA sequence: TGTGCCAGCAGCAAGGGCAGCTCCAACATTCAGTACTTC. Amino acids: CASSKGSSNIQYF.

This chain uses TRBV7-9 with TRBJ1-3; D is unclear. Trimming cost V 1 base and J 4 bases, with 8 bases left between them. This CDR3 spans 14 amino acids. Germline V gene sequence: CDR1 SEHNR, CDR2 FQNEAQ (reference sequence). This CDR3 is CASSLGVGGNTIYF. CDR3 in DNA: TGTGCCAGCAGCTTAGGAGTGGGCGGAAACACCATATATTTT.

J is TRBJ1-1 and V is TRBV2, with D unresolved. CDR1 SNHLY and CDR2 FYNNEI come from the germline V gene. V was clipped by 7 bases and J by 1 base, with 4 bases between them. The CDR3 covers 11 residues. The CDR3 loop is CASISNTEAFF. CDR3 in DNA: TGTGCCAGCATTTCGAACACTGAAGCTTTCTTT.

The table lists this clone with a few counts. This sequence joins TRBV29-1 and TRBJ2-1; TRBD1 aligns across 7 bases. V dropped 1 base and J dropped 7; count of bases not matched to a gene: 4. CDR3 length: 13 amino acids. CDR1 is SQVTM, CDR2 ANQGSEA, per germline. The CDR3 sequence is CSVEGQGKNEQFF. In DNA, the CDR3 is TGCAGCGTTGAAGGACAGGGTAAAAATGAGCAGTTCTTC.

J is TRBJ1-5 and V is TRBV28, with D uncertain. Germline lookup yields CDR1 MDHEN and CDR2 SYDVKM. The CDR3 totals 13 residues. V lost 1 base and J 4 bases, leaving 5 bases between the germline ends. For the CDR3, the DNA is TGTGCCAGCAGTTTATCCGGAAATCAGCCCCAGCATTTT. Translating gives CASSLSGNQPQHF.

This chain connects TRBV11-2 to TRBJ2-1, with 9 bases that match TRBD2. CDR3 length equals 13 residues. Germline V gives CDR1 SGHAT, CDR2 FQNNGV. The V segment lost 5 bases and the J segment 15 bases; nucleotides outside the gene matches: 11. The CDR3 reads CASSPSALAGRFF. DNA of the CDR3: TGTGCCAGCAGCCCTAGCGCCCTAGCGGGACGGTTCTTC.

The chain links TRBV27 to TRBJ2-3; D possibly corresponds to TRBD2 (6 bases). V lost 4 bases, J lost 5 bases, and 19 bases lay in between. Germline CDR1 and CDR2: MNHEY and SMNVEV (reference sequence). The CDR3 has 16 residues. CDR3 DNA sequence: TGTGCCAGCAGTTCGGGAGCGGGCGAGCCAGGAGATACGCAGTATTTT. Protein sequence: CASSSGAGEPGDTQYF.

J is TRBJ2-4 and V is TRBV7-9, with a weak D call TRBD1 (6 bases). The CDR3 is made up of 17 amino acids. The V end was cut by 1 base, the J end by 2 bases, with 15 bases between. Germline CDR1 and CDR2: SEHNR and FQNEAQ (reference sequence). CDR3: CASSLESQGKTKNIQYF. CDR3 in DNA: TGTGCCAGCAGCTTAGAGAGTCAGGGGAAAACCAAAAACATTCAGTACTTC.